Listed here are 6 T cell receptor beta chains from one sample, sequenced in a study of T cell changes during pregnancy in multiple sclerosis. Profiled with immunoSEQ multiplex PCR; TCRdb holds only in-frame clones, not every one. The sample contains approximately 44,000 clones, roughly nine tenths of which appear only once. The sequenced sample was CD4+ T cells from peripheral blood mononuclear cells, obtained in the first trimester of pregnancy. The receptor source for this set is a female donor with multiple sclerosis, enrolled in a pregnancy study.

This clone was detected once. Compared with germline, one end of the junction differs, possibly owing to a read error. The CDR3, as DNA: TGTGCCGGCAGTTCGGACTTACTTGGCAATCAGCCCCAGCATTTT. Encoded protein: CAGSSDLLGNQPQHF. The chain couples TRBV27 to TRBJ1-5; the D is unclear. CDR1 and CDR2 from the germline V gene are MNHEY and SMNVEV (reference sequence). This CDR3 is built from 15 residues.

This rearrangement joins TRBV5-1 to TRBJ2-6; D may be TRBD1 (6 bases). The CDR3 is made up of 18 amino acids. Germline V gene sequence: CDR1 SGHRS, CDR2 YFSETQ. The V and J ends lost 0 bases and 2 bases respectively, with 15 bases between them. CDR3 sequence (DNA): TGCGCCAGCAGCTTGGATACCAAAAACAGGGCTGGGGCCAACGTCCTGACTTTC. Amino acids: CASSLDTKNRAGANVLTF.

V gene TRBV7-8 combines with J gene TRBJ2-2; D gene unclear. Germline-derived CDR1 and CDR2 are SGHVS and FQNEAQ. The CDR3 extends over 16 amino acids. Trimming left V 2 bases short and J 0 bases short, with 10 bases between. The CDR3 sequence is CASSLYGRSNTGELFF. The DNA for the CDR3 is TGTGCCAGCAGCTTATACGGCAGGTCGAACACCGGGGAGCTGTTTTTT.

This chain connects TRBV5-1 to TRBJ2-2, with TRBD2 matching over 10 bases. Per germline, CDR1 SGHRS and CDR2 YFSETQ. V gave up 3 bases and J gave up 1 base; unmatched junction bases: 3. The CDR3 extends over 16 amino acids. CDR3 coding DNA: TGCGCCAGCAGCTCCGGGACTAGCGAGAACACCGGGGAGCTGTTTTTT. Translation gives CASSSGTSENTGELFF.

The rearrangement joins TRBV10-3 to TRBJ2-2; 11 bases align to TRBD2. From germline, CDR1 is ENHRY and CDR2 SYGVKD. The CDR3 spans 17 residues. Trimming took 6 bases from V and 3 from J; bases not matched to a gene: 9. The CDR3 sequence is CAISPGVAGGHTGELFF. As DNA, the CDR3 is TGTGCCATCAGCCCTGGGGTAGCGGGAGGGCACACCGGGGAGCTGTTTTTT.

V and J are TRBV7-9 and TRBJ1-1; D not resolved. The CDR3 length is 13 residues. The germline V gene encodes CDR1 SEHNR and CDR2 FQNEAQ (reference sequence). Deletions cut 3 bases from V and 2 bases from J, with 7 bases between. The CDR3 DNA reads as TGTGCCAGCAGCTTCCAGATTAACACTGAAGCTTTCTTT. Translating it yields CASSFQINTEAFF.